This T cell receptor beta chain was captured in a study of shared clonotypes between healthy human individuals. Naive CD8 isolation took CD45RO-negative cells positively selected for CCR7 and excluded terminally differentiated effector memory CD45RA+ cells. V lost 4 bases and J lost 6, with 14 bases in between. The CDR3 is made up of 13 amino acids. CDR1 is SGHRS and CDR2 is YFSETQ in the germline V gene. Measured with immunoSEQ multiplex PCR; TCRdb has only the in-frame clones, and not every one. Of around 2.1 million clones detected, approximately 94% appear once; the ten largest clones hold approximately 1.7%.

The TCR comes from a man between 18 and 29 years old in good health. Some clones in this sample may be carry-over from other donors' samples. Sequences were obtained from naive CD8+ T cells from PBMCs. The genes are TRBV5-1 and TRBJ2-7, with D perhaps TRBD2 (7 bases). In DNA form, the CDR3 reads TGCGCCAGCAGCCGACGGGGGGCCAGCGAGCAGTACTTC. Translating it yields CASSRRGASEQYF.